Following are 6 T cell receptor beta chains from one sample sequenced in a study of shared clonotypes between healthy human individuals. The repertoire was sequenced with immunoSEQ multiplex PCR; TCRdb's copy has only in-frame clones and lacks some. The data show 2,500,000 or so clones, 85% to 95% seen once. The specimen was naive CD4+ T cells from PBMCs. The sample's subset: CD45RA+ positively selected. The receptors derive from a man younger than 35 in good health. Some clones in this sample may be carry-over from other donors' samples.

The chain recombines TRBV18 with TRBJ2-1; 11 bases map to TRBD2. This CDR3 comprises 14 residues. V shed 8 bases and J 5 bases; nucleotides not matched to a gene: 5. Germline CDR1 KGHSH, CDR2 LQKENI. CDR3 nucleotides: TGTGCCAGCATTAGCGGGAGGGCGGACAATGAGCAGTTCTTC. Translation: CASISGRADNEQFF. The whole variable domain, filled in from reference TRBV18 and TRBJ2-1, reads NAGVMQNPRHLVRRRGQEARLRCSPMKGHSHVYWYRQLPEEGLKFMVYLQKENIIDESGMPKERFSAEFPKEGPSILRIQQVVRGDSAAYFCASISGRADNEQFFGPGTRLTVL.

The chain employs TRBV9 and TRBJ2-7; TRBD2 is a possible D gene (6 bases). Looked up from germline, CDR1 is SGDLS and CDR2 is YYNGEE. The germline V and J ends were trimmed by 3 bases and 0 bases, with 13 bases remaining between them. The CDR3 runs 15 residues. The CDR3 DNA is TGTGCCAGCAGCGCCGAGGCGGGGATCTCCTACGAGCAGTACTTC. Amino acid sequence: CASSAEAGISYEQYF.

The chain couples TRBV25-1 to TRBJ1-2; D might be TRBD1 (6 bases). Trimming stripped 6 bases from V and 3 bases from J, with 11 bases between. The CDR3 consists of 13 residues. Looked up from germline, CDR1 is MGHDK and CDR2 is SYGVNS. The CDR3 nucleotides read TGTGCCAGCAGGCCGGGACATGACTATGGCTACACCTTC. Amino acids: CASRPGHDYGYTF.

This clone appeared a single time. This sequence joins TRBV18 and TRBJ1-2, with D possibly matching TRBD1 (5 bases). The CDR3 contains 15 residues. The germline V gene encodes CDR1 KGHSH and CDR2 LQKENI. The germline V and J ends were trimmed by 3 bases and 4 bases, with 15 bases remaining between them. The DNA of the CDR3 is TGTGCCAGCTCACCGCTGACAGACGAGGCCTATGGCTACACCTTC. The encoded protein is CASSPLTDEAYGYTF.

The chain couples TRBV27 to TRBJ2-3; TRBD2 might be the D (6 bases). The CDR3 consists of 17 residues. The ends were cut back, 2 bases at V and 2 bases at J, with 17 bases in the middle. CDR1 is MNHEY, CDR2 SMNVEV, per germline (reference sequence). CDR3: CASSLGEGRKATDTQYF. The DNA for the CDR3 is TGTGCCAGCAGTTTAGGAGAGGGGAGGAAGGCCACAGATACGCAGTATTTT.

This sequence joins TRBV9 and TRBJ2-3; 10 bases match TRBD2. There are 16 residues in the CDR3. In germline, CDR1 is SGDLS, CDR2 YYNGEE. The V segment lost 0 bases and the J segment 4 bases; nucleotides outside the gene matches: 5. The CDR3 coding sequence is TGTGCCAGCAGCGTAGTGCCTAGCGGGAGATCAGATACGCAGTATTTT. Encoded protein: CASSVVPSGRSDTQYF.